This TCR beta chain comes out of a study of T cells in Graves' hyperthyroidism and ophthalmopathy (dated by TCRdb to between 2019 and 2020). For the wider study: Peripheral blood was sampled at the time of initial diagnosis, prior to any treatment. TCR V-J signatures able to tell the groups apart were searched for in a discovery cohort of around 95 patients, of whom around 42 had Graves' ophthalmopathy and around 56 had stable Graves' hyperthyroidism. An independent validation cohort of under 20 hyperthyroidism patients and approximately 16 patients who later progressed to ophthalmopathy tested prospective prediction of ophthalmopathy. The 80 to 100 discovery patients were randomly divided into training and test sets at a 7:3 ratio. In addition, the study compared T-cell repertoires in thyroid tissue and in blood from five to seven Graves' hyperthyroidism patients. Following sampling, methimazole starting at 30 mg daily was given to hyperthyroidism patients, and high-dose intravenous methylprednisolone was given to ophthalmopathy patients. The paper describes TCR Vbeta CDR3 sequencing of some 130 peripheral blood samples, made up of some 42 ophthalmopathy patients, approximately 76 hyperthyroidism patients and 17 progressor patients. Broader findings and caveats from the paper: Blood samples also contained most of the expanded thyroid clonotypes (frequency above 0.001), which suggests that blood repertoires may reflect thyroid immune responses. No statistical method was used to fix the sample size in advance, and group allocation was not hidden from the investigators. In cross-validation, a model built on a 13 V-J signature told ophthalmopathy apart from stable hyperthyroidism with approximately 90% sensitivity and around 84% specificity, and in testing the same model reached 80%/75%. In validation, the model predicted progression to ophthalmopathy a median of about 6.5 months before onset, with roughly 68% sensitivity and almost 75% specificity.

Ophthalmopathy patients had moderately to severely active disease, with a Clinical Activity Score of 3 or more, a NOSPECS grade of 4 or more, and a disease duration of less than 3 months. Any patient with an uncontrolled infection, another autoimmune disease, pregnancy or lactation was excluded. Diagnoses were established on the basis of clinical symptoms, serum thyroxine and TRAb, thyroid ultrasound, and orbital computed tomography. Ficoll-Paque density gradient centrifugation was used to isolate PBMCs from about 10 ml of fresh peripheral blood. Total RNA was extracted using Trizol reagent, and RNA quality was assessed on an Agilent 2100 Bioanalyzer. The TCR beta CDR3 regions were amplified from the RNA transcripts. The first round of RT-PCR for the TCR CDR3 was performed with the HTBI primer set and the Qiagen OneStep RT-PCR kit. Libraries were constructed in a second round of multiplex PCR, after which size selection and purification were performed. Sequencing of the libraries was done on an Illumina HiSeq2000 using paired-end 100 bp reads. The paper's data handling went like this. SOAPnuke was used to process the raw data, removing reads that contained adapters or uncalled bases, had a mean Phred below 15, or lacked an exact match to the constant primer or identifier. COPE v1.2.5 was used to merge high-quality paired reads, and clonotypes were defined as unique nucleotide sequences. Clonotypes were aligned to IMGT TRBV, TRBD and TRBJ reference segments using MiTCR v1.1. The analysis was restricted to V-J combinations with a frequency above 0.0001, which together covered about 99% of the repertoires. A TCS score was defined as the ratio between F50 (clonal expansion) and ExV (chaos), using BLOSUM62-based TCRdist between CDR3 peptides within each V-J. Welch's t-statistics and random forest reduced fewer than 550 V-J features to 10 to 15, which were used in a naive Bayes classifier (R e1071). The public reads were quality trimmed at Q25 with fastp and then assembled into clones with MiXCR by TCRdb, keeping productive beta chains. A single entry per CDR3 protein holds the most common genes and DNA from its merged rows. These V and J calls originate from TCRdb's pipeline instead of the authors' own analysis. The sample has approximately 530,000 distinct CDR3 sequences on record, just under 20% of them singletons. The ten top clones hold 45% to 50% of the sample.

Comments on this clonotype: The specificity of this receptor is unknown. The record has no base qualities; no much larger clone is one base away.

The cysteine opens and the phenylalanine closes a CDR3 of 14 amino acids. Only the CDR3 portion is preserved as DNA: 42 bases, with reading frame beginning at the first base. The trim is 2 bases for V and 0 bases for J, with a gap of 9 bases between the germline ends. CDR1 and CDR2 (SGHRS, YFSETQ) derive from the germline V gene. Source material: blood. This clonotype was obtained from a man aged 35 to 55 with Graves' ophthalmopathy. The sequence joins TRBV5-1 to TRBJ2-7, with the D gene too uncertain to name. The CDR3 reads as follows: CASSLSGYSYEQYF. The DNA is TGCGCCAGCAGCTTATCGGGTTACTCCTACGAGCAGTACTTC.